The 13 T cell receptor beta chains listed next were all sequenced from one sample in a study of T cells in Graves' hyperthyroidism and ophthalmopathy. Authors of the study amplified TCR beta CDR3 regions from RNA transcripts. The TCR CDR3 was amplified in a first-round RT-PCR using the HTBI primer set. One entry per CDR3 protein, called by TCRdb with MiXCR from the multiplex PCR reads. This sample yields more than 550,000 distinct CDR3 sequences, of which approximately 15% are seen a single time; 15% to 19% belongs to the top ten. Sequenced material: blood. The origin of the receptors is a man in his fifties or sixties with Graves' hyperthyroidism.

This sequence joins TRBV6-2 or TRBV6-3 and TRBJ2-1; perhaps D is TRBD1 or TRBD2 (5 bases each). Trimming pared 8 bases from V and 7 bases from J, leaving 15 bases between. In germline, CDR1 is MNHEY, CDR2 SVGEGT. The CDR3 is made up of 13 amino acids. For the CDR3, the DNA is TGTGCCAGCCACCGGGACCTTGGGAATGAGCAGTTCTTC. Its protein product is CASHRDLGNEQFF.

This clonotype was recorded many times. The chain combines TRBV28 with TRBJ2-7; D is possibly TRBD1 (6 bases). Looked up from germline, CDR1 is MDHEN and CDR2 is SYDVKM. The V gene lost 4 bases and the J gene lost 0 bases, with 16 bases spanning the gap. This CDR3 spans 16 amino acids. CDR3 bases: TGTGCCAGCAGTTCCTACCGGGACATTCCCTCCTACGAGCAGTACTTC. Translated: CASSSYRDIPSYEQYF.

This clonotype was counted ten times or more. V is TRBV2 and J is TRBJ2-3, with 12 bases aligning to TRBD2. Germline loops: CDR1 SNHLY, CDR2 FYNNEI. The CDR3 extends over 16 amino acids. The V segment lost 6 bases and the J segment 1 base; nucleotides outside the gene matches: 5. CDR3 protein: CASRPGLAGRTDTQYF. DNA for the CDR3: TGTGCCAGCAGACCGGGACTAGCGGGCCGCACAGATACGCAGTATTTT.

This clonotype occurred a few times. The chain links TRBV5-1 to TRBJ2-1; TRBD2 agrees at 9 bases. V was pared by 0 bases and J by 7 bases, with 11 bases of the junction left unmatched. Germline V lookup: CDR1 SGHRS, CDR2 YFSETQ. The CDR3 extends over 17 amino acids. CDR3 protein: CASSLGHPGLAGNEQFF. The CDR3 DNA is TGCGCCAGCAGCTTGGGACACCCGGGACTAGCCGGAAATGAGCAGTTCTTC.

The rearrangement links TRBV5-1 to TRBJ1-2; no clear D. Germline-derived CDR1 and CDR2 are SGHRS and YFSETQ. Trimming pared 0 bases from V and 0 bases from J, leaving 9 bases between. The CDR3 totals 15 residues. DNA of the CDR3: TGCGCCAGCAGCTTGGTGCCGGATTCTAACTATGGCTACACCTTC. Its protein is CASSLVPDSNYGYTF.

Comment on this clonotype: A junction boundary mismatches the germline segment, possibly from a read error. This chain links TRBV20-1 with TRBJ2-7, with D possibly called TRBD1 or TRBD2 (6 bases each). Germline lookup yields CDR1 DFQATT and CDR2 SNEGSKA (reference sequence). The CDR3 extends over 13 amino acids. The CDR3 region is CSAREGGTFEQYF. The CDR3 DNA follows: TGCAGTGCCAGAGAGGGGGGAACCTTCGAGCAGTACTTC.

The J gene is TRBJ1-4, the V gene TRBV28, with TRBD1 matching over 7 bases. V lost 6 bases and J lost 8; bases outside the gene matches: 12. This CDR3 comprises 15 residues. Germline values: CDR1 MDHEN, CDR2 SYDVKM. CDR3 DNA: TGTGCCAGCAGCTCCTTTCCCGCGACAGGGGAAAAACTGTTTTTT. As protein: CASSSFPATGEKLFF.

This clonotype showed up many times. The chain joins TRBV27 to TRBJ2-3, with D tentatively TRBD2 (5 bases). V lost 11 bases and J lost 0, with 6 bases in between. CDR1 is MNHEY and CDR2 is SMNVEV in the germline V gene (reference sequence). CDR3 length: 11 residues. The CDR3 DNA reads TGTGCCCGGGATAGCACAGATACGCAGTATTTT. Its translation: CARDSTDTQYF.

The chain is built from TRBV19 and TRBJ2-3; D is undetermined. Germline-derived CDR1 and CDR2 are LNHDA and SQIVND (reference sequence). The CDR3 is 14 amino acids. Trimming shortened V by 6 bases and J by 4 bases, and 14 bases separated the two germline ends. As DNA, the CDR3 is TGTGCCAGTAGCCTTGGAAGATTGGCAGATACGCAGTATTTT. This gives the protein CASSLGRLADTQYF.

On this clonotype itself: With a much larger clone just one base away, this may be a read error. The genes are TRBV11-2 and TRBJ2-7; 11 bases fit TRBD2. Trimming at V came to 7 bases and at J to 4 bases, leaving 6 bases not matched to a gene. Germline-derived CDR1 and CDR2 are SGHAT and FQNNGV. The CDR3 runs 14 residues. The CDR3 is CASNSIAGGYEQYF. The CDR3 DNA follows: TGTGCCAGCAACTCCATAGCGGGAGGGTACGAGCAGTACTTC. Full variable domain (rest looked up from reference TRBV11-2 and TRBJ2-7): EAGVAQSPRYKIIEKRQSVAFWCNPISGHATLYWYQQILGQGPKLLIQFQNNGVVDDSQLPKDRFSAERLKGVDSTLKIQPAKLEDSAVYLCASNSIAGGYEQYFGPGTRLTVT.

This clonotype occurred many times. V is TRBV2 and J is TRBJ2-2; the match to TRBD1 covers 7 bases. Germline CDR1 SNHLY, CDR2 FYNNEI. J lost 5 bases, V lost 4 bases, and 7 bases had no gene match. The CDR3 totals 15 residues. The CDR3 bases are TGTGCCAGCAGTGCCGAGACAGGGTTTACCGGGGAGCTGTTTTTT. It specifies CASSAETGFTGELFF.

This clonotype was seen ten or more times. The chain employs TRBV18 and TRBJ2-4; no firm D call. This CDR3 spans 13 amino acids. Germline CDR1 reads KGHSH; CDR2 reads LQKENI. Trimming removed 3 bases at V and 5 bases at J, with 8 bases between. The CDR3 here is CASSPPWENIQYF. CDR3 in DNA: TGTGCCAGCTCACCCCCATGGGAAAACATTCAGTACTTC.

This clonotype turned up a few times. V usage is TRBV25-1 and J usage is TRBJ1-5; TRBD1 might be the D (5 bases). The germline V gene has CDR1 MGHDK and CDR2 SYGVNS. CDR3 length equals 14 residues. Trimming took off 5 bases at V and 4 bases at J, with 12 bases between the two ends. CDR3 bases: TGTGCCAGCAGTATTGGACAATTTAATCAGCCCCAGCATTTT. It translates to CASSIGQFNQPQHF.